Following are 30 T cell receptor beta chains from one sample sequenced in a study of blood T cell repertoires in COVID-19. Sequencing was performed with immunoSEQ multiplex PCR; in TCRdb, only in-frame clones are kept and a portion is missing. The sample consists of 150,000 to 200,000 clones, approximately 86% of them appearing once. The specimen sequenced was peripheral blood. These TCRs come from a man between 18 and 29 years old with acute or convalescent COVID-19.

This chain connects TRBV11-2 to TRBJ2-7; 9 bases align to TRBD1. The J segment lost 4 bases and the V segment lost 5 bases, leaving 3 bases of the junction unmatched. CDR3 length equals 13 residues. Germline V CDR1 and CDR2: SGHAT, FQNNGV. CDR3 amino acids: CASSTGQGYEQYV. For the CDR3, the DNA is TGTGCCAGCAGCACAGGACAGGGGTACGAGCAGTACGTC.

The sample holds a few counts of this clone. V usage is TRBV11-1 and J usage is TRBJ1-2; a weak D match, TRBD1 (5 bases). This CDR3 spans 15 amino acids. Germline lookup yields CDR1 SGHAT and CDR2 FQDESV (reference sequence). V was shortened by 2 bases and J by 2 bases, with 12 bases between the two germline ends. The DNA of the CDR3 is TGTGCCAGCAGCTTATCGGACAAGCCGAACTATGGCTACACCTTC. The encoded protein is CASSLSDKPNYGYTF.

V usage is TRBV24-1 and J usage is TRBJ2-3; 9 bases align to TRBD2. The V and J ends lost 5 bases and 2 bases, in that order; junction bases with no gene match: 7. The germline V gene has CDR1 KGHDR and CDR2 SFDVKD. The CDR3 covers 16 residues. This CDR3 is CATSGQAGGSTDTQYF. The CDR3 coding sequence is TGTGCCACCAGTGGACAAGCGGGGGGTTCCACAGATACGCAGTATTTT.

The rearrangement joins TRBV27 to TRBJ1-1, with 7 bases identical to TRBD1. The CDR3 runs to 14 residues. CDR1 is MNHEY and CDR2 is SMNVEV in the germline V gene (reference sequence). J was trimmed by 4 bases and V by 6 bases; bases with no gene match: 8. CDR3 residues: CASRPQGRGTEAFF. The CDR3 coding sequence is TGTGCCAGCAGACCACAGGGGCGGGGCACTGAAGCTTTCTTT.

The gene calls are TRBV7-8 and TRBJ2-7, with 7 bases matching TRBD2. Germline V lookup: CDR1 SGHVS, CDR2 FQNEAQ. Trimming removed 5 bases from V and 0 bases from J; junction bases left unmatched: 10. The CDR3 is made up of 16 amino acids. The CDR3 region has the DNA TGTGCCAGCAGCCCTGGGGGGAGCGGGGACTCCTACGAGCAGTACTTC. It specifies CASSPGGSGDSYEQYF.

The V call is TRBV6-6, the J call TRBJ1-1; tentatively, D is TRBD1 (6 bases). The germline gives CDR1 MNHNY, CDR2 SVGAGI (reference sequence). The CDR3 is 15 amino acids. V lost 4 bases to trimming and J lost 2 bases, with 14 bases between them. The DNA for the CDR3 is TGTGCCAGCAGTTCGGGCAGGGGCGTCAACACTGAAGCTTTCTTT. Translating it yields CASSSGRGVNTEAFF.

This chain joins TRBV9 and TRBJ2-3; a weak D match, TRBD2 (5 bases). The CDR3 runs 14 residues. Between the trimmed V and J ends, which lost 0 bases and 6 bases, there was a span of 11 bases. In germline, CDR1 is SGDLS, CDR2 YYNGEE. Written as DNA, the CDR3 is TGTGCCAGCAGCGTAGGGGGAGACTCGGATACGCAGTATTTT. It codes for CASSVGGDSDTQYF. Together with reference TRBV9 and TRBJ2-3, the CDR3 gives the full variable domain: DSGVTQTPKHLITATGQRVTLRCSPRSGDLSVYWYQQSLDQGLQFLIQYYNGEERAKGNILERFSAQQFPDLHSELNLSSLELGDSALYFCASSVGGDSDTQYFGPGTRLTVL.

The chain recombines TRBV7-2 with TRBJ1-4, with 8 bases identical to TRBD1. The germline V gene encodes CDR1 SGHTA and CDR2 FQGNSA. After removal of 4 bases from V and 5 bases from J, the junction contained 3 bases not matched to a gene. The CDR3 spans 14 residues. CDR3 nucleotides: TGTGCCAGCAGCTCCGGGACAGGAAATGAAAAACTGTTTTTT. It specifies CASSSGTGNEKLFF.

V is TRBV27 and J is TRBJ2-7, with D tentatively TRBD2 (5 bases). Germline CDR1 MNHEY, CDR2 SMNVEV (reference sequence). V dropped 0 bases and J dropped 5 bases, with 20 bases sitting between them. The CDR3 covers 17 residues. CDR3 bases: TGTGCCAGCAGTTTATCCCGCGGCAGGACCTCCGGGGACGAGCAGTACGTC. This translates into CASSLSRGRTSGDEQYV.

The V gene is TRBV6-4, the J gene TRBJ2-3; 11 nucleotides match TRBD2. The CDR3 has 16 amino acids. Germline lookup yields CDR1 MRHNA and CDR2 SNTAGT. Germline trimming cut 0 bases from V and 2 bases from J; bases unmatched to any gene: 1. In nucleotides, the CDR3 is TGTGCCAGCAGTGACTCTAGCGGGGGGGCCACAGATACGCAGTATTTT. The encoded protein is CASSDSSGGATDTQYF.

This clone was seen a few times. This chain joins TRBV19 and TRBJ1-2; the match to TRBD1 covers 9 bases. The J segment lost 8 bases and the V segment lost 10 bases, leaving 11 bases of the junction unmatched. The CDR3 consists of 13 residues. The germline gives CDR1 LNHDA, CDR2 SQIVND (reference sequence). Here the CDR3 DNA reads TGTGCCACCGTGCTACAGGGGGCGCGAGGCTACACCTTC. Its protein product is CATVLQGARGYTF.

This chain uses TRBV11-2 with TRBJ2-1; 9 positions match TRBD2. The CDR3 runs 16 residues. Germline lookup yields CDR1 SGHAT and CDR2 FQNNGV. V shed 5 bases, J shed 5 bases, and the junction held 10 bases outside the gene matches. Here the CDR3 reads CASSPHRLADNNEQFF. The CDR3 DNA reads TGTGCCAGCAGCCCGCATCGACTAGCGGATAACAATGAGCAGTTCTTC.

The J gene is TRBJ2-7, the V gene TRBV7-8, with 7 bases aligning to TRBD1. Germline assignment: CDR1 SGHVS and CDR2 FQNEAQ. J gave up 4 bases and V 1 base, and 10 bases lay outside the gene matches. The CDR3 runs 16 residues. The CDR3 loop reads CASSLGTTGRYYEQYV. CDR3 nucleotides: TGTGCCAGCAGCTTAGGAACGACAGGGCGCTATTACGAGCAGTACGTC.

This chain joins TRBV28 and TRBJ1-2, with TRBD1 as a possible D gene (6 bases). The CDR3 is 14 amino acids. With 9 bases removed from V and 0 bases from J, the gap between germline ends came to 14 bases. Germline-derived CDR1 and CDR2 are MDHEN and SYDVKM. This chain's CDR3 is CASMRAGANYGYTF. DNA of the CDR3: TGTGCCAGTATGAGGGCAGGGGCTAACTATGGCTACACCTTC.

The gene calls are TRBV12-3 or TRBV12-4 and TRBJ2-7, with D hard to call. The V and J ends lost 3 bases and 9 bases respectively, with 12 bases between them. CDR3 length: 12 residues. CDR3 DNA: TGTGCCAGCAGTTTGGTCTCTGGGCGGCAGTACTTC. This sequence encodes CASSLVSGRQYF.

The chain combines TRBV11-2 with TRBJ2-5; TRBD1 matches 9 bases. V was clipped by 4 bases and J by 5 bases; unmatched bases: 5. The CDR3 runs 14 residues. Germline-derived CDR1 and CDR2 are SGHAT and FQNNGV. The CDR3 nucleotides are TGTGCCAGCAGCTCCTACAGGGGGCGGGAGACCCAGTACTTC. This codes for CASSSYRGRETQYF.

This clone was observed a few times. Mismatch with germline at one junction end may stem from a read error. V and J are TRBV6-5 and TRBJ2-1; 10 nucleotides line up with TRBD1. This CDR3 region has 15 residues. CDR1 MNHEY and CDR2 SVGAGI come from the germline V gene. DNA for the CDR3: TGTGCCAGCAGTGACTCCGGGACAGGGGCCCCCAAGCAGTTCTTC. Translation: CASSDSGTGAPKQFF.

Concerning this clone: Other nucleotide sequences from this sample produce the same CDR3. The rearrangement links TRBV23-1 to TRBJ2-2; 11 nucleotides align to TRBD2. TRBV23-1 is identified as an open reading frame with a role that is uncertain. Trimming took 0 bases from V and 4 from J; bases not matched to a gene: 7. The CDR3 runs 18 residues. The CDR3 sequence: CASSQSVAGGPVTGELFF. The CDR3, as DNA: TGCGCCAGCAGTCAATCGGTAGCGGGGGGGCCAGTCACCGGGGAGCTGTTTTTT.

J is TRBJ1-1 and V is TRBV2, with 11 bases that match TRBD1. The CDR3 totals 15 residues. From germline, CDR1 is SNHLY and CDR2 FYNNEI. Trimming at V came to 6 bases and at J to 4 bases, leaving 7 bases not matched to a gene. The CDR3, as DNA: TGTGCCAGCAGCGTATCGGGGACAGGGGGCACTGAAGCTTTCTTT. Protein sequence: CASSVSGTGGTEAFF.

The V gene is TRBV18, the J gene TRBJ1-6; no firm D call. V was trimmed by 3 bases and J by 8 bases, leaving 11 bases between them. Germline CDR1 KGHSH, CDR2 LQKENI. CDR3 length: 14 amino acids. The CDR3 coding sequence is TGTGCCAGCTCACCGACAAGAACGGATTCACCCCTCCACTTT. As protein: CASSPTRTDSPLHF.

This sequence joins TRBV6-5 and TRBJ2-1, with TRBD1 as a possible D gene (6 bases). Trimming left V 0 bases short and J 3 bases short, with 6 bases between. The CDR3 is 14 amino acids. The germline gives CDR1 MNHEY, CDR2 SVGAGI. CDR3 amino acids: CASSYSTGYNEQFF. The DNA of the CDR3 is TGTGCCAGCAGTTACTCGACAGGCTACAATGAGCAGTTCTTC.

This sequence joins TRBV11-1 and TRBJ2-3; 7 bases map to TRBD2. Germline CDR1 and CDR2: SGHAT and FQDESV (reference sequence). This CDR3 has 16 amino acids. Losses at the gene ends were 0 bases for V and 2 bases for J; bases not matched to a gene: 5. DNA for the CDR3: TGTGCCAGCAGCTTAGCGGGGGGGGAATTCACAGATACGCAGTATTTT. Translated, it gives CASSLAGGEFTDTQYF.

The chain is built from TRBV4-2 and TRBJ2-3, with 8 nucleotides matching TRBD2. The CDR3 contains 14 residues. V shed 4 bases, J shed 4 bases, and the junction held 4 bases outside the gene matches. Germline V gives CDR1 LGHNA, CDR2 YNFKEQ. CDR3 nucleotide sequence: TGTGCCAGCAGCCCCGGACTAGCTTCAGATACGCAGTATTTT. Its protein is CASSPGLASDTQYF.

The V gene is TRBV7-8, the J gene TRBJ1-1, with D unclear. V shed 5 bases and J shed 1 base, with 14 bases lying between them. Germline assignment: CDR1 SGHVS and CDR2 FQNEAQ. This CDR3 has 15 amino acids. CDR3 sequence reads: CASSPVRAKNTEAFF. The CDR3 nucleotides are TGTGCCAGCAGCCCTGTGCGGGCGAAGAACACTGAAGCTTTCTTT.

The genes are TRBV5-5 and TRBJ2-6; TRBD1 is a possible D gene (6 bases). CDR3 length: 17 residues. The ends were cut back, 5 bases at V and 0 bases at J, with 15 bases in the middle. Per germline, CDR1 SGHKS and CDR2 YYEKEE (reference sequence). CDR3 in amino acids: CASRAKTGSSGANVLTF. CDR3 DNA: TGTGCCAGCAGGGCTAAGACAGGTTCCTCTGGGGCCAACGTCCTGACTTTC.

The rearrangement joins TRBV18 to TRBJ2-3; TRBD1 matches at 7 bases. CDR1 is KGHSH, CDR2 LQKENI, per germline. With 7 bases clipped from V and 4 bases from J, the junction kept 8 bases outside the gene matches. There are 14 residues in the CDR3. As DNA, the CDR3 is TGTGCCAGCTACCTGGACAGGAAGCCAGATACGCAGTATTTT. Its translation is CASYLDRKPDTQYF.

The J gene is TRBJ2-5, the V gene TRBV2; TRBD1 aligns across 7 bases. V shed 5 bases, J shed 5 bases, and the junction held 8 bases outside the gene matches. CDR1 and CDR2 (germline): SNHLY, FYNNEI. The CDR3 totals 14 residues. CDR3 sequence (DNA): TGTGCCAGCAGTAGACAGGGATCGGGGGAGACCCAGTACTTC. It translates to CASSRQGSGETQYF.

This clone has a handful of counts. The chain employs TRBV6-6 and TRBJ1-3; D may be TRBD1 (6 bases). Germline V gene lookup returns CDR1 MNHNY and CDR2 SVGAGI (reference sequence). The CDR3 sequence is 16 residues long. Trimming removed 5 bases at V and 0 bases at J, with 14 bases between. The CDR3 bases are TGTGCCAGCAGTGGACCGGACAGAGCCTCTGGAAACACCATATATTTT. It translates to CASSGPDRASGNTIYF.

In this sample, this clone turned up a few times. The chain is built from TRBV30 and TRBJ1-2, with 9 bases aligning to TRBD1. The length of the CDR3 is 15 residues. Germline V gives CDR1 GTSNPN, CDR2 SVGIG (reference sequence). V was pared by 4 bases and J by 3 bases, with 9 bases of the junction left unmatched. The CDR3 coding sequence is TGTGCCTGGAACCAACAGGGGGCTCGGTACTATGGCTACACCTTC. Protein sequence: CAWNQQGARYYGYTF. The variable domain in full, completed from reference TRBV30 and TRBJ1-2, reads SQTIHQWPATLVQPVGSPLSLECTVEGTSNPNLYWYRQAAGRGLQLLFYSVGIGQISSEVPQNLSASRPQDRQFILSSKKLLLSDSGFYLCAWNQQGARYYGYTFGSGTRLTVV.

The chain couples TRBV10-2 to TRBJ2-7; D not certain. Trimming removed 2 bases from V and 4 bases from J, with 9 bases in between. This CDR3 spans 13 amino acids. The germline CDR1 and CDR2 sequences are WSHSY and SAAADI. Written as DNA, the CDR3 is TGCGCCAGCAGTGAGAACACACAATACGAGCAGTACTTC. Protein: CASSENTQYEQYF.